A selection of T cell receptor beta chains follows, all from one sample in a study of cytomegalovirus exposure and HLA in healthy donors. Clones were sequenced by immunoSEQ multiplex PCR, and TCRdb holds only the in-frame ones, with some missing. The sample contains 120,000 or so clones, approximately 83% of which appear only once. The sample taken for sequencing was PBMCs. The receptors come from a man in his forties in good health and CMV-seronegative. The CDR3 runs from the conserved cysteine through the conserved F or W. A D gene is named only where the DNA matches it firmly. Rows give clone size only sometimes, using once, few, many, or a class for an expanded clone.

NA	TRBV11-2	NA	TRBJ1-1	CASTPAAAVNTEAFF	TGTGCCAGCACCCCCGCGGCGGCAGTGAACACTGAAGCTTTCTTT
NA	TRBV7-9	NA	TRBJ1-5	CASSFPNQPQHF	TGTGCCAGCAGCTTCCCGAATCAGCCCCAGCATTTT
TRBD1	TRBV5-1	few	TRBJ2-5	CASSVGTGSFQETQYF	TGCGCCAGCAGCGTGGGGACAGGTTCTTTCCAAGAGACCCAGTACTTC
TRBD1	TRBV11-1	NA	TRBJ1-1	CASSPRQGAMNTEAFF	TGTGCCAGCAGCCCACGACAGGGTGCGATGAACACTGAAGCTTTCTTT
TRBD1	TRBV19	few	TRBJ2-1	CAIRRVGQGADEQFF	TGTGCCATAAGGCGTGTGGGACAGGGGGCCGATGAGCAGTTCTTC
NA	TRBV7-9	NA	TRBJ2-1	CASSIQGYNEQFF	TGTGCCAGCAGCATACAGGGTTACAATGAGCAGTTCTTC
TRBD1	TRBV6-4	NA	TRBJ2-7	CASSLHFDRVKYYEQYF	TGTGCCAGCAGTTTACATTTCGACAGGGTCAAATACTACGAGCAGTACTTC
TRBD1	TRBV5-1	NA	TRBJ1-1	CASLSPTGEAFF	TGCGCCAGCCTATCCCCGACAGGGGAAGCTTTCTTT
NA	TRBV6-1	NA	TRBJ2-7	CASSEGQTYEQYF	TGTGCCAGCAGTGAAGGGCAGACCTACGAGCAGTACTTC
TRBD1	TRBV6-1	NA	TRBJ1-5	CASSAGQGGNQPQHF	TGTGCCAGCAGTGCCGGACAGGGTGGCAATCAGCCCCAGCATTTT
NA	TRBV13	NA	TRBJ2-1	CASSLTGNEQFF	TGTGCCAGCAGCCTCACTGGCAATGAGCAGTTCTTC
TRBD1	TRBV28	few	TRBJ1-6	CASSEPGTAYNSPLHF	TGTGCCAGCAGTGAACCCGGGACAGCCTATAATTCACCCCTCCACTTT
TRBD1	TRBV19	NA	TRBJ2-6	CASSIKTGGNSGANVLTF	TGTGCCAGTAGCATAAAGACAGGGGGTAACTCTGGGGCCAACGTCCTGACTTTC
TRBD1	TRBV2	NA	TRBJ2-7	CASSEDRGDYEQYF	TGTGCCAGCAGTGAGGACAGGGGAGACTACGAGCAGTACTTC
NA	TRBV7-3	NA	TRBJ2-1	CASSSRGGEQFF	TGTGCCAGCAGCAGTAGGGGCGGTGAGCAGTTCTTC
TRBD2	TRBV2	NA	TRBJ2-3	CASSPISGASDTQYF	TGTGCCAGCAGTCCAATTAGCGGGGCCTCAGATACGCAGTATTTT
NA	TRBV10-3	NA	TRBJ1-1	CAIGGNTEAFF	TGTGCCATCGGCGGGAACACTGAAGCTTTCTTT
NA	TRBV5-4	once	TRBJ1-2	CASSLDRAGGYTF	TGTGCCAGCAGCTTGGACAGGGCGGGTGGCTACACCTTC
NA	TRBV6-5	NA	TRBJ2-7	CASSYSRVVYEQYF	TGTGCCAGCAGTTACTCGAGGGTGGTCTACGAGCAGTACTTC
NA	TRBV5-1	NA	TRBJ2-3	CASSLGGSTDTQYF	TGCGCCAGCAGCTTAGGAGGCAGCACAGATACGCAGTATTTT
TRBD1	TRBV11-3	NA	TRBJ2-7	CASSLFWTGFSYEQYF	TGTGCCAGCAGCTTATTTTGGACAGGGTTCTCCTACGAGCAGTACTTC
TRBD2	TRBV30	NA	TRBJ2-3	CAWNIGSGGADTQYF	TGTGCCTGGAATATTGGTAGCGGGGGGGCAGATACGCAGTATTTT
NA	TRBV6-5	NA	TRBJ2-3	CASSYLDTQYF	TGTGCCAGCAGTTACCTGGATACGCAGTATTTT
TRBD2	TRBV10-3	NA	TRBJ2-1	CAISRLAGEDEQFF	TGTGCCATCAGCCGACTAGCGGGGGAGGATGAGCAGTTCTTC
NA	TRBV6-5	NA	TRBJ2-5	CASSYSNRETQYF	TGTGCCAGCAGTTACTCGAACCGGGAGACCCAGTACTTC
NA	TRBV30	NA	TRBJ2-1	CAAGEPHNEQFF	TGTGCGGCGGGCGAACCCCACAATGAGCAGTTCTTC
NA	TRBV25-1	NA	TRBJ1-3	CASSERFSGNTIYF	TGTGCCAGCAGTGAGAGGTTCTCTGGAAACACCATATATTTT
TRBD1	TRBV29-1	few	TRBJ1-1	CSTGTGEGVTEAFF	TGCAGCACCGGGACAGGGGAGGGGGTCACTGAAGCTTTCTTT
NA	TRBV7-9	NA	TRBJ1-3	CASSLRGGEGNTIYF	TGTGCCAGCAGCTTGCGAGGGGGGGAAGGAAACACCATATATTTT
NA	TRBV19	NA	TRBJ2-3	CASSIRGTDTQYF	TGTGCCAGTAGTATTAGAGGCACAGATACGCAGTATTTT
TRBD2	TRBV18	NA	TRBJ2-5	CASSPIAGAEETQYF	TGTGCCAGCTCACCTATAGCGGGGGCCGAAGAGACCCAGTACTTC
NA	TRBV14	NA	TRBJ2-1	CASSQERVYNEQFF	TGTGCCAGCAGCCAAGAGAGGGTTTACAATGAGCAGTTCTTC
TRBD2	TRBV7-8	NA	TRBJ2-7	CATSPLGGTNYEQYF	TGTGCCACCTCCCCCCTGGGGGGGACCAACTACGAGCAGTACTTC
NA	TRBV6-5	NA	TRBJ2-7	CASSRTADYEQYF	TGTGCCAGCAGTCGAACAGCCGACTACGAGCAGTACTTC
NA	TRBV28	once	TRBJ1-1	CASSFPTGEAFF	TGTGCCAGCAGTTTCCCGACAGGCGAAGCTTTCTTT
NA	TRBV5-1	NA	TRBJ2-7	CASSLWVLGEQYF	TGCGCCAGCAGCTTGTGGGTTCTAGGCGAGCAGTACTTC
TRBD1	TRBV5-4	NA	TRBJ1-2	CASSTDRGRAPYGYTF	TGTGCCAGCAGCACCGACAGGGGGAGGGCCCCTTATGGCTACACCTTC
NA	TRBV5-1	NA	TRBJ2-4	CASSPEAGTLNIQYF	TGCGCCAGCAGCCCGGAGGCAGGGACATTGAACATTCAGTACTTC
NA	TRBV7-6	NA	TRBJ1-2	CASSATGHGYTF	TGTGCCAGCAGCGCGACAGGACATGGCTACACCTTC
NA	TRBV14	NA	TRBJ2-3	CASSQPGLPEYF	TGTGCCAGCAGCCAACCGGGACTCCCAGAGTATTTT
NA	TRBV5-1	NA	TRBJ1-6	CASSPRSQGRGGGNSPLHF	TGCGCCAGCAGCCCGCGGTCACAGGGTAGGGGCGGTGGTAATTCACCCCTCCACTTT
NA	TRBV4-1	NA	TRBJ1-5	CASSHDAGLDGQPQHF	TGCGCCAGCAGCCACGACGCGGGGTTAGACGGTCAGCCCCAGCATTTT
TRBD1	TRBV6-5	NA	TRBJ1-1	CASRPGGAMNTEAFF	TGTGCCAGCAGACCAGGGGGAGCTATGAACACTGAAGCTTTCTTT
TRBD1	TRBV7-7	NA	TRBJ2-7	CASSQRTGIPIGYEQYF	TGTGCCAGCAGTCAAAGGACAGGAATCCCGATTGGATACGAGCAGTACTTC
TRBD1	TRBV7-2	NA	TRBJ2-6	CASSLTPGQGSGANVLTF	TGTGCCAGCAGCTTAACCCCGGGACAGGGGAGCGGGGCCAACGTCCTGACTTTC
NA	TRBV5-1	NA	TRBJ2-3	CASSSDLNTDTQYF	TGCGCCAGCAGCTCGGACTTGAACACAGATACGCAGTATTTT
NA	TRBV5-4	once	TRBJ1-5	CASGSPTVARETRHSQPQHF	TGTGCCAGCGGCTCCCCAACAGTTGCACGAGAGACCAGGCACAGTCAGCCCCAGCATTTT
NA	TRBV28	NA	TRBJ2-3	CASSSEGDTQYF	TGTGCCAGCAGTTCCGAGGGAGATACGCAGTATTTT
TRBD1	TRBV28	NA	TRBJ2-7	CASSSTGVGSYEQYF	TGTGCCAGCAGTTCAACAGGGGTCGGATCCTACGAGCAGTACTTC
TRBD2	TRBV2	NA	TRBJ2-1	CASSGYAGTSGGASYNEQFF	TGTGCCAGCAGTGGATACGCCGGGACTAGCGGGGGGGCCTCCTACAATGAGCAGTTCTTC
TRBD1	TRBV7-2	NA	TRBJ1-2	CASSLGLRGRKYGYTF	TGTGCCAGCAGCTTAGGTTTGAGGGGGCGCAAGTATGGCTACACCTTC
TRBD2	TRBV6-5	NA	TRBJ2-3	CASSQRGGADTQYF	TGTGCCAGCAGCCAGCGGGGGGGCGCAGATACGCAGTATTTT
TRBD1	TRBV18	NA	TRBJ1-2	CASSPPGTGIGNYGYTF	TGTGCCAGCTCACCACCCGGGACAGGCATAGGGAACTATGGCTACACCTTC